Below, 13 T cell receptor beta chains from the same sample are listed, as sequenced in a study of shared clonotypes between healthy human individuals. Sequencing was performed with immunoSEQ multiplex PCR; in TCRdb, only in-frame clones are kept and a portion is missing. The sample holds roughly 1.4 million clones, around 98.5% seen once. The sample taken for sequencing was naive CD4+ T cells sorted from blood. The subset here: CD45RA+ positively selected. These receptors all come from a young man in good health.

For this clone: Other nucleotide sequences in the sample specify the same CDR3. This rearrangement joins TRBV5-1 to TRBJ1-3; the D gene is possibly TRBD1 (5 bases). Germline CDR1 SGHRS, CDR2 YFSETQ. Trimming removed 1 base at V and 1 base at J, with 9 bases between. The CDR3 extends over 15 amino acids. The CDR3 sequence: CASSLTGTSGNTIYF. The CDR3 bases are TGCGCCAGCAGCTTGACGGGGACTTCTGGAAACACCATATATTTT. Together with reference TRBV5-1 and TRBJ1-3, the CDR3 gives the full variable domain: KAGVTQTPRYLIKTRGQQVTLSCSPISGHRSVSWYQQTPGQGLQFLFEYFSETQRNKGNFPGRFSGRQFSNSRSEMNVSTLELGDSALYLCASSLTGTSGNTIYFGEGSWLTVV.

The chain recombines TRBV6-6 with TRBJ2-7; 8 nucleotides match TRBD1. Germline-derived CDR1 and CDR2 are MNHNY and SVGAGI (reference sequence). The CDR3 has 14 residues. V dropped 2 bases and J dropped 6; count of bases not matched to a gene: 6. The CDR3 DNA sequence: TGTGCCAGCAGTTACCGGACAGGGTTCGGCGAGCAGTACTTC. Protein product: CASSYRTGFGEQYF.

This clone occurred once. Here the CDR3 reads CASKSGLNNPKPQHF. The DNA of the CDR3 is TGCGCCAGCAAGTCCGGACTAAATAACCCTAAGCCCCAGCATTTT. The rearrangement joins TRBV10-2 to TRBJ1-5; D remains ambiguous. Per the germline V gene, CDR1 is WSHSY and CDR2 is SAAADI. V shed 7 bases and J shed 8 bases, with 21 bases lying between them. This CDR3 region has 15 residues.

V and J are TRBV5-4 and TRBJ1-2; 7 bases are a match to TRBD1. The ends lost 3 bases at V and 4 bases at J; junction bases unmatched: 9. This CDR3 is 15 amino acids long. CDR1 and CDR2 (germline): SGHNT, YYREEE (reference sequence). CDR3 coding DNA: TGTGCCAGCAGCTCCCCCCAGGGGGAGGGCTATGGCTACACCTTC. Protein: CASSSPQGEGYGYTF.

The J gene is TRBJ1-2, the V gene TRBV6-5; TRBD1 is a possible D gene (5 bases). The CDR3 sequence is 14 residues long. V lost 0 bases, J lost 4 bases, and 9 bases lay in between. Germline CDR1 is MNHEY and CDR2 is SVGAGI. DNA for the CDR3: TGTGCCAGCAGTTACTCTGGGGGGGTCTATGGCTACACCTTC. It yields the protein CASSYSGGVYGYTF.

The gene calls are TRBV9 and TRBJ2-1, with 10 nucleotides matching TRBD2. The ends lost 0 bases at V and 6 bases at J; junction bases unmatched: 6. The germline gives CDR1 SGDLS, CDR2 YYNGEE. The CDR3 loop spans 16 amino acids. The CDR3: CASSVVSGRGLNEQFF. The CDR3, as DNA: TGTGCCAGCAGCGTAGTGAGCGGGAGGGGTCTCAATGAGCAGTTCTTC.

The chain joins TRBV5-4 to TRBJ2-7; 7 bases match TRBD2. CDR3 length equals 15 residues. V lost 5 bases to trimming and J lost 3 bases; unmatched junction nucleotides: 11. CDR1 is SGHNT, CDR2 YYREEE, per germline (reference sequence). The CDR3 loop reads CASSGASGSLYEQYF. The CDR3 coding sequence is TGTGCCAGCAGTGGCGCTAGCGGAAGCCTCTACGAGCAGTACTTC.

CDR3 loop: CASSEAPDRAGYTF. CDR3 nucleotides: TGTGCCAGCAGCGAGGCTCCCGACAGGGCTGGCTACACCTTC. The chain uses TRBV9 and TRBJ1-2; 7 positions agree with TRBD1. J was trimmed by 7 bases and V by 3 bases; bases with no gene match: 9. This CDR3 spans 14 amino acids. The germline gives CDR1 SGDLS, CDR2 YYNGEE.

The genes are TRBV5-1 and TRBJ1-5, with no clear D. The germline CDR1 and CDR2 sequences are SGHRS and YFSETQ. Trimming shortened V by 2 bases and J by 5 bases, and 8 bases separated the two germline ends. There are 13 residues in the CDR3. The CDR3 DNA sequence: TGCGCCAGCAGCTTCGACATGGATCAGCCCCAGCATTTT. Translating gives CASSFDMDQPQHF.

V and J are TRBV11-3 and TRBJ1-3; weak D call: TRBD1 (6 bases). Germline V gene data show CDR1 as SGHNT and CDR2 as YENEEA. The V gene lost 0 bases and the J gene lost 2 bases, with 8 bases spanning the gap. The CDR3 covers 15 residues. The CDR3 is CASSLDGGPGNTIYF. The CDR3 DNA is TGTGCCAGCAGCTTAGACGGGGGGCCTGGAAACACCATATATTTT.

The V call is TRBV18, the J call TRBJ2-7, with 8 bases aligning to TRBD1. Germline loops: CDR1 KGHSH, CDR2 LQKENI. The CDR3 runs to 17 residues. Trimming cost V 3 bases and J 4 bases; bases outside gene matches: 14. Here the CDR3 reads CASSPTTGWQGAYEQYF. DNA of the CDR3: TGTGCCAGCTCACCTACAACCGGCTGGCAGGGGGCGTACGAGCAGTACTTC.

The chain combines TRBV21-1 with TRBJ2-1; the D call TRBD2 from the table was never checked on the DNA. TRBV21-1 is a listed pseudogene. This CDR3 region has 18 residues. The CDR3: CASSNSPPTSGSYNEQFF. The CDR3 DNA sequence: TGTGCCAGCAGCAACTCACCCCCAACTAGCGGGAGTTATAATGAGCAGTTCTTC.

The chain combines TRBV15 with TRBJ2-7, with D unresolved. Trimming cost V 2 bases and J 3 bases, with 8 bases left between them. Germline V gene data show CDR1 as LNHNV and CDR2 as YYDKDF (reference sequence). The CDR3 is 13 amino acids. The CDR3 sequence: CATSRSSLYEQYF. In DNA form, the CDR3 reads TGTGCCACCAGCAGAAGTTCCCTCTACGAGCAGTACTTC.